This TCR beta chain was observed in a study of cytomegalovirus exposure and HLA in healthy donors. On the study more broadly: Out of 180 million or so T cells, an earlier analysis found 117 million unique TCR beta sequences in total. Early on, a data release was issued that held approximately 92 million unique TCRs from HLA-typed donors.

Study-wide results and caveats: Later on, a genetic analysis was performed. It linked a missense variant in DCLRE1C with V- and J-gene trimming of TCR beta.

In regard to this clone: Antigen specificity is unknown.

The PCR made use of 60 Vbeta and 13 Jbeta primers. The table came from immunoSEQ multiplex PCR; TCRdb's copy has only in-frame clones and leaves some out. The sample shows about 170,000 clones, roughly 70% of them seen only once. This TCR was recovered from a woman under 30 in good health and CMV-seropositive. The sample comprised PBMCs.

The CDR3 spells CASSLEQGFGEQYF. In DNA form, the CDR3 reads TGTGCCAGCAGCTTAGAACAGGGCTTCGGAGAGCAGTACTTC. J is TRBJ2-7 and V is TRBV7-9; possibly TRBD1 for D (6 bases). The CDR3 runs 14 residues. CDR1 and CDR2 (germline): SEHNR, FQNEAQ (reference sequence). Trimming took 1 base from V and 7 from J, leaving 14 bases between them.